Following are 6 T cell receptor beta chains from one sample sequenced in a study of blood T cell repertoires in COVID-19. Libraries were prepared by immunoSEQ multiplex PCR; TCRdb keeps only in-frame clonotypes and omits some of them. The repertoire holds hundreds of thousands of clones, with almost 90% as singletons. Input material: peripheral blood. These receptors were taken from a woman aged 70-85 years with COVID-19, enrolled during active disease.

V is TRBV4-1 and J is TRBJ1-6; TRBD1 is a possible D gene (5 bases). The CDR3 runs to 20 residues. Germline V CDR1 and CDR2: MGHRA, YSYEKL. Trimming removed 4 bases at V and 6 bases at J, with 28 bases between. CDR3 sequence (DNA): TGCGCCAGCAGCCTCCACCCGTTCGACGGGACTGCGGTGGGTAATTCACCCCTCCACTTT. The encoded protein is CASSLHPFDGTAVGNSPLHF.

CDR3 DNA: TGTGCCAGCTCACCACAGGACAGGGGCAACGAGCAGTACTTC. Translated: CASSPQDRGNEQYF. The J gene is TRBJ2-7, the V gene TRBV18; the match to TRBD1 covers 9 bases. This CDR3 comprises 14 residues. CDR1 is KGHSH, CDR2 LQKENI, per germline. The V segment lost 1 base and the J segment 5 bases; nucleotides outside the gene matches: 3. The full variable domain, with the rest looked up from reference TRBV18 and TRBJ2-7, is NAGVMQNPRHLVRRRGQEARLRCSPMKGHSHVYWYRQLPEEGLKFMVYLQKENIIDESGMPKERFSAEFPKEGPSILRIQQVVRGDSAAYFCASSPQDRGNEQYFGPGTRLTVT.

This clone appeared a single time. The chain has TRBV19 and TRBJ1-2, with 7 positions matching TRBD1. V dropped 3 bases and J dropped 4; count of bases not matched to a gene: 8. Looked up from germline, CDR1 is LNHDA and CDR2 is SQIVND (reference sequence). CDR3 length: 15 amino acids. CDR3: CASSIKGARGYGYTF. The CDR3 DNA reads TGTGCCAGTAGTATTAAGGGGGCGCGGGGCTATGGCTACACCTTC. The entire variable domain, with the rest obtained from reference TRBV19 and TRBJ1-2, is as follows: DGGITQSPKYLFRKEGQNVTLSCEQNLNHDAMYWYRQDPGQGLRLIYYSQIVNDFQKGDIAEGYSVSREKKESFPLTVTSAQKNPTAFYLCASSIKGARGYGYTFGSGTRLTVV.

The genes are TRBV7-2 and TRBJ2-7; D is possibly TRBD2 (6 bases). V lost 1 base, J lost 6 bases, and 16 bases lay in between. CDR3 length: 15 residues. The germline gives CDR1 SGHTA, CDR2 FQGNSA. This chain's CDR3 is CASSLDGLSGREQYF. The CDR3, as DNA: TGTGCCAGCAGCTTAGACGGACTAAGCGGGCGCGAGCAGTACTTC.

The rearrangement links TRBV6-5 to TRBJ2-5; 7 nucleotides agree with TRBD1. V dropped 0 bases and J dropped 4; count of bases not matched to a gene: 5. The CDR3 covers 15 residues. The germline CDR1 and CDR2 sequences are MNHEY and SVGAGI. CDR3 bases: TGTGCCAGCAGTTACTCGACAGGGACCCGAGAGACCCAGTACTTC. Residues: CASSYSTGTRETQYF.

This chain links TRBV2 with TRBJ1-3; tentative D call: TRBD1 (6 bases). The CDR3 extends over 16 amino acids. The germline V gene has CDR1 SNHLY and CDR2 FYNNEI. Trimming took off 3 bases at V and 2 bases at J, with 14 bases between the two ends. As DNA, the CDR3 is TGTGCCAGCAGTGAGGGGACAAGCTCGGCTGGAAACACCATATATTTT. It codes for CASSEGTSSAGNTIYF.